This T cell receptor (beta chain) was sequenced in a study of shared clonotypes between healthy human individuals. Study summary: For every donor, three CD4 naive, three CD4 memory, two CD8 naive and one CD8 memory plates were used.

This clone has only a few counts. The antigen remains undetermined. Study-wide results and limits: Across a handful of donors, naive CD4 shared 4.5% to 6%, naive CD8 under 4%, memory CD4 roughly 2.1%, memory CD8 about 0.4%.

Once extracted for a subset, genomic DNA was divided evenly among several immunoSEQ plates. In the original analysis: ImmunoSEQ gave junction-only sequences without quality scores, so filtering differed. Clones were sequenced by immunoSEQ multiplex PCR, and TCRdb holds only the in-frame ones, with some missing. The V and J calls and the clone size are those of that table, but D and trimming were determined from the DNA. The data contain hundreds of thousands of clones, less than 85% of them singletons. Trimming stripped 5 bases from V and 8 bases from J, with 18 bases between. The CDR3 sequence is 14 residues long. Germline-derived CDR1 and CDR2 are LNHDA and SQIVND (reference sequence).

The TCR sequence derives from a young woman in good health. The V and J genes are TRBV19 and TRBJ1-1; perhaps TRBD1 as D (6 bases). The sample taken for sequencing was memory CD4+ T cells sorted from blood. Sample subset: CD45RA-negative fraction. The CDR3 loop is CASSPHREGSEAFF. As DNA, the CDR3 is TGTGCCAGTAGTCCCCACAGGGAGGGTAGCGAAGCTTTCTTT.